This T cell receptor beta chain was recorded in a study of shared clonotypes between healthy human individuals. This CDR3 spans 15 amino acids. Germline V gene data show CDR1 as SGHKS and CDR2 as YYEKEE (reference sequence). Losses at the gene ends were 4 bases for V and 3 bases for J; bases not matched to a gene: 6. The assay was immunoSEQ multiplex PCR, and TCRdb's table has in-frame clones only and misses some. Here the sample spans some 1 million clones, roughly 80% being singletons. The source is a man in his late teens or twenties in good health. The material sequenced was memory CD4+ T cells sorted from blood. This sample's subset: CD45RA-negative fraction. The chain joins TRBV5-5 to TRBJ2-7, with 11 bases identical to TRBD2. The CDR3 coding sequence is TGTGCCAGCAGCGCCAGACTAGCGGGGCTCTACGAGCAGTACTTC. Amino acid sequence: CASSARLAGLYEQYF.